The clone carrying this TCR beta chain has a count of ten or more. As yet, its antigen is unknown. The CDR3 is 14 amino acids. V lost 6 bases and J lost 7, with 18 bases in between. This entry belongs to a study of CD8 T cells in ankylosing spondylitis. 5'-RACE, quantitative and with molecular barcodes, yielded the TCR beta libraries. TCRdb itself ran the 5' RACE reads through MiXCR, one entry per CDR3 protein. This table has about 92,000 distinct CDR3 sequences, approximately 9% appearing once. Findings of the study overall: Reportedly, matched ankylosing spondylitis synovial fluid was significantly enriched for disease-linked clones.

The rearrangement uses TRBV12-3 or TRBV12-4 and TRBJ1-2; D call uncertain. Input material: blood, either unsorted or a sorted T cell fraction (not recorded which). The TCR originated in a male donor with ankylosing spondylitis or in good health (not recorded which). CDR3 DNA: TGTGCCAGCAGCCCCCAGGCGGGGTCGAGTGGCTACACCTTC. Encoded protein: CASSPQAGSSGYTF.